This T cell receptor (beta chain) derives from a study of cytomegalovirus exposure and HLA in healthy donors. Remarks on this clone: Its antigen is not known. Other DNA sequences in this sample translate to the same CDR3.

In the PCR, 60 Vbeta and 13 Jbeta primers were used. TCRdb keeps only in-frame clones here, not all; method: immunoSEQ multiplex PCR. The sample yields under 200,000 clones, around three quarters seen once. CDR3 length: 15 amino acids. The germline CDR1 and CDR2 sequences are KGHSH and LQKENI. J lost 8 bases, V lost 3 bases, and 4 bases had no gene match. Study-wide findings and caveats: Through in vitro validation, a few CMV-associated chains were shown to be specific for CMV antigens.

Sequences were obtained from PBMCs. The chain joins TRBV18 to TRBJ2-1; 13 bases are shared with TRBD2. This receptor was taken from a man between 25 and 39 years old in good health and CMV-seronegative. The CDR3 DNA sequence: TGTGCCAGCTCACCGACTAGCGGGAGGCCAGATGAGCAGTTCTTC. Its translation is CASSPTSGRPDEQFF.